Following are 21 T cell receptor beta chains from one sample sequenced in a study of T cells expressing NK-cell markers. From the 5' RACE reads, TCRdb lists one entry per CDR3 protein and no DNA. The clone table shows about 540,000 distinct CDR3 sequences, with the ten largest holding roughly 3.6%. Input material: blood T cells: a sorted CD56 or NKG2C T cell subset, CD4+ or CD8+ T cells, or bulk PBMC T cells (not recorded which). These receptors were taken from a young man in good health.

This chain links TRBV7-9 with TRBJ2-2; as DNA is missing, the TRBD2 call by TCRdb cannot be tested. Per the germline V gene, CDR1 is SEHNR and CDR2 is FQNEAQ (reference sequence). This CDR3 is 14 amino acids long. This CDR3 reads CASSLRTPTGELFF.

V is TRBV23-1 and J is TRBJ2-1; TCRdb lists TRBD1, though no DNA is available to test this call. TRBV23-1 carries the ORF label, with uncertain function. The CDR3 contains 16 residues. CDR3 amino acids: CASSQSVQGLMNEQFF.

This chain connects TRBV9 to TRBJ2-7; TCRdb selects TRBD1, and the lack of DNA leaves this call unchecked. Germline values: CDR1 SGDLS, CDR2 YYNGEE. The CDR3 contains 14 residues. The CDR3 loop is CASSAGGLTYEQYF.

The V and J genes are TRBV6-1 and TRBJ2-2; TCRdb proposes TRBD1, but this gene call is untestable without DNA. This CDR3 has 16 amino acids. Germline V gene sequence: CDR1 MNHNS, CDR2 SASEGT. This chain's CDR3 is CASKRLGTGAAGELFF.

The genes are TRBV10-3 and TRBJ2-7; TCRdb gives TRBD1 as the D gene, but with no DNA this cannot be confirmed. The CDR3 loop spans 16 amino acids. Germline V CDR1 and CDR2: ENHRY, SYGVKD. This CDR3 is CAIRPAGGHLTYEQYF.

This rearrangement joins TRBV21-1 to TRBJ2-7; TCRdb reports TRBD1, a call that lacks DNA to check it against. TRBV21-1 represents a pseudogene. This CDR3 has 16 amino acids. The CDR3 region is CASSKASAPQAYEQYF.

This chain connects TRBV4-3 to TRBJ2-1; TCRdb gives TRBD2 as the D gene, but with no DNA this cannot be confirmed. Per the germline V gene, CDR1 is LGHNA and CDR2 is YSLEER. This CDR3 has 13 amino acids. The CDR3 sequence is CASSQEKGWGQFF.

The chain recombines TRBV7-9 with TRBJ2-2; TCRdb's D gene call, TRBD1, goes unchecked for lack of DNA. The CDR3 has 16 amino acids. Looked up from germline, CDR1 is SEHNR and CDR2 is FQNEAQ (reference sequence). The CDR3: CASSFTKTGGSGELFF. The variable domain in full, with the rest retrieved from reference TRBV7-9 and TRBJ2-2, is DTGVSQNPRHKITKRGQNVTFRCDPISEHNRLYWYRQTLGQGPEFLTYFQNEAQLEKSRLLSDRFSAERPKGSFSTLEIQRTEQGDSAMYLCASSFTKTGGSGELFFGEGSRLTVL.

The V and J genes are TRBV29-1 and TRBJ2-1; there is no DNA to check the TCRdb D call of TRBD1. The CDR3 has 15 residues. Germline V CDR1 and CDR2: SQVTM, ANQGSEA. The CDR3 loop reads CSVVGALTPYNEQFF.

V and J are TRBV7-9 and TRBJ2-1; TCRdb's D gene call, TRBD2, goes unchecked for lack of DNA. In germline, CDR1 is SEHNR, CDR2 FQNEAQ (reference sequence). The CDR3 totals 16 residues. The CDR3 sequence is CASSALPSGTYNEQFF.

This chain joins TRBV10-3 and TRBJ2-5. This CDR3 is 13 amino acids long. Germline assignment: CDR1 ENHRY and CDR2 SYGVKD. The CDR3 is CAIRRETQETQYF.

The gene calls are TRBV15 and TRBJ2-1; as DNA is missing, the TRBD1 call by TCRdb cannot be tested. Germline V CDR1 and CDR2: LNHNV, YYDKDF (reference sequence). The CDR3 is 15 residues long. The CDR3 loop reads CATRRPGVRDNEQFF.

This chain uses TRBV7-6 with TRBJ1-3; TCRdb picks TRBD1, but there is no DNA to check that call. Germline V gives CDR1 SGHVS, CDR2 FNYEAQ. The CDR3 is made up of 15 amino acids. The CDR3 sequence: CASSFTGSSGNTIYF.

The chain carries TRBV27 and TRBJ1-1; no DNA is available, so the TRBD1 call from TCRdb remains unchecked. The CDR3 runs to 14 residues. Germline V gene data show CDR1 as MNHEY and CDR2 as SMNVEV (reference sequence). Here the CDR3 reads CASSLDRGLAEAFF.

The rearrangement joins TRBV3-1 to TRBJ2-1; the D gene TCRdb calls, TRBD2, cannot be checked with no DNA. The length of the CDR3 is 16 residues. Germline assignment: CDR1 LGHDT and CDR2 YNNKEL (reference sequence). The CDR3 reads CASSHLSGRTYNEQFF.

The chain recombines TRBV12-3 or TRBV12-4 with TRBJ1-3. There are 17 residues in the CDR3. CDR3 region: CASSLARGRFSGNTIYF.

This chain joins TRBV4-3 and TRBJ2-7; TCRdb's D call of TRBD1 is untestable without DNA. CDR1 and CDR2 from the germline V gene are LGHNA and YSLEER. CDR3 size: 13 residues. The CDR3 loop reads CASSRGDSYEQYF.

V usage is TRBV20-1 and J usage is TRBJ1-2. Germline V CDR1 and CDR2: DFQATT, SNEGSKA (reference sequence). This CDR3 contains 14 residues. CDR3 residues: CSASSRRGNYGYTF.

The chain couples TRBV11-2 to TRBJ2-5; the D gene TCRdb calls, TRBD2, cannot be checked with no DNA. CDR1 and CDR2 (germline): SGHAT, FQNNGV. The CDR3 has 15 residues. The chain's CDR3 is CASSLGGGIQETQYF.

The V and J genes are TRBV4-2 and TRBJ2-1; TCRdb indicates TRBD2, and absent DNA this call remains unverified. The CDR3 contains 16 residues. CDR1 is LGHNA and CDR2 is YNFKEQ in the germline V gene. The CDR3 spells CASSQGPKAGDNEQFF.

This chain joins TRBV6-1 and TRBJ2-7; TCRdb gives TRBD2 as the D gene, but with no DNA this cannot be confirmed. Germline assignment: CDR1 MNHNS and CDR2 SASEGT. The CDR3 runs 14 residues. The CDR3 loop reads CASTSYGLAGEQYF.